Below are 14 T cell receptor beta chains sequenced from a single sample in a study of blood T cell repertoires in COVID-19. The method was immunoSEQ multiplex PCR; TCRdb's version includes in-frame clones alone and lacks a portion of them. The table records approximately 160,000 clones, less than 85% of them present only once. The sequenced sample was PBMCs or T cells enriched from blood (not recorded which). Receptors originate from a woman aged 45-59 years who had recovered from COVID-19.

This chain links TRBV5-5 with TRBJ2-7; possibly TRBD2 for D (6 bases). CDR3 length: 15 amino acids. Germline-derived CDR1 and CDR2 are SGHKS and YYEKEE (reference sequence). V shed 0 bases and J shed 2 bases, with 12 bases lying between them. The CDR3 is CASSLGLVSTYEQYV. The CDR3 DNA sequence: TGTGCCAGCAGCTTGGGACTAGTTTCGACCTACGAGCAGTACGTC.

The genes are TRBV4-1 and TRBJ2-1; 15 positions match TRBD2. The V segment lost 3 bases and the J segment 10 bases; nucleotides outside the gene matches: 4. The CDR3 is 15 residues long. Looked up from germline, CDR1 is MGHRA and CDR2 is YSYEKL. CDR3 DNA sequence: TGCGCCAGCAGCCATCCCGGACTAGCGGGAGGGGAGCAGTTCTTC. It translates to CASSHPGLAGGEQFF.

This chain's CDR3 is CSVEGTGFYNEQFF. The CDR3 coding sequence is TGCAGCGTTGAGGGGACAGGGTTTTACAATGAGCAGTTCTTC. The chain couples TRBV29-1 to TRBJ2-1, with TRBD1 identical over 9 bases. CDR1 SQVTM and CDR2 ANQGSEA come from the germline V gene. After removal of 3 bases from V and 4 bases from J, the junction contained 4 bases not matched to a gene. This CDR3 region has 14 residues.

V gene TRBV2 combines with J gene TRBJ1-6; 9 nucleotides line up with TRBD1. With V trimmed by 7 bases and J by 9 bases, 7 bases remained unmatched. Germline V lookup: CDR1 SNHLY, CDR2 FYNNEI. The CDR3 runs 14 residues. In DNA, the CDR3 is TGTGCCAGCACTCTTGGGGGACAGGGTTCACCCCTCCACTTT. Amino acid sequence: CASTLGGQGSPLHF.

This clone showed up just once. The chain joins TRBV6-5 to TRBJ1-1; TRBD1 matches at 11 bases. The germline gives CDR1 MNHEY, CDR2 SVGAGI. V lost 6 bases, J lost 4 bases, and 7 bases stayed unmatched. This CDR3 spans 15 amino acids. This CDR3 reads CASSLKGTGGTEAFF. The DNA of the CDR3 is TGTGCCAGCAGCCTGAAGGGGACAGGGGGCACTGAAGCTTTCTTT.

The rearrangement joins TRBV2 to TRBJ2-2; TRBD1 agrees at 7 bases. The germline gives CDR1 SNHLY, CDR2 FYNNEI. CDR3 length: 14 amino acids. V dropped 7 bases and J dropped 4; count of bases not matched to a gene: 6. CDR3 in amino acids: CASMGQLGTGELFF. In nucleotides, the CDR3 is TGTGCCAGCATGGGACAGCTGGGCACCGGGGAGCTGTTTTTT.

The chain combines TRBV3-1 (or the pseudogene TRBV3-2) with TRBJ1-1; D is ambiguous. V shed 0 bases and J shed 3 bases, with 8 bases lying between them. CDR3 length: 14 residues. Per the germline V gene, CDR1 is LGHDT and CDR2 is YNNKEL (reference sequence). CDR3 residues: CASSQDRVYTEAFF. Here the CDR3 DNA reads TGTGCCAGCAGCCAAGATCGGGTGTACACTGAAGCTTTCTTT.

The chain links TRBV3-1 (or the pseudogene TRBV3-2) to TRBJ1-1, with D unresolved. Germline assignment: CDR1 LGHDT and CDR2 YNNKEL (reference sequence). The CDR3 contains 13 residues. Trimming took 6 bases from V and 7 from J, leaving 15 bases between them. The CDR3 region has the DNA TGTGCCAGCAGTCCCCGGGTGGCCTTTGAAGCTTTCTTT. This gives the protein CASSPRVAFEAFF.

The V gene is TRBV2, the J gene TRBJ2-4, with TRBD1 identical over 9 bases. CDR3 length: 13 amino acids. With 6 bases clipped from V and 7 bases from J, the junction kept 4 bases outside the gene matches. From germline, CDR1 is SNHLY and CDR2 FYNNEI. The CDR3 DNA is TGTGCCAGCAGGAAGGGGACAGGGAACATTCAGTACTTC. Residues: CASRKGTGNIQYF.

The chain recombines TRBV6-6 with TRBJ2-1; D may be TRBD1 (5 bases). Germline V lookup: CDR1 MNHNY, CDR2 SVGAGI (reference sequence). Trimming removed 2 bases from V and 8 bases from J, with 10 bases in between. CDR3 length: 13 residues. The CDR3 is CASSYQGYYEQFF. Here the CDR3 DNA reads TGTGCCAGCAGTTACCAGGGCTATTATGAGCAGTTCTTC.

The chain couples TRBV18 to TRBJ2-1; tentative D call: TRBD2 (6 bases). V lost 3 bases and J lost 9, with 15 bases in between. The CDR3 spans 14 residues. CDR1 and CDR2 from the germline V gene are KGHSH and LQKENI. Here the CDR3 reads CASSPTGAVREQFF. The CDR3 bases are TGTGCCAGCTCACCCACGGGAGCGGTTCGTGAGCAGTTCTTC.

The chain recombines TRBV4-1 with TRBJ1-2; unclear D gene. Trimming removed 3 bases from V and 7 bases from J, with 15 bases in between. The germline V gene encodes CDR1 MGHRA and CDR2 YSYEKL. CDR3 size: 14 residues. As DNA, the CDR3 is TGCGCCAGCAGCCACATTCCAGTACCCTCTGGCTACACCTTC. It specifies CASSHIPVPSGYTF.

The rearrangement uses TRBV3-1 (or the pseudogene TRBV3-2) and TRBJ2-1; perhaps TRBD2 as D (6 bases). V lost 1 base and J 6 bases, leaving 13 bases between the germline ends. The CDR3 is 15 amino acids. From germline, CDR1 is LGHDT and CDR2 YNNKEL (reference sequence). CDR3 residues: CASSQGSSASNEQFF. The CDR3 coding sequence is TGTGCCAGCAGCCAAGGGTCTAGCGCAAGCAATGAGCAGTTCTTC.

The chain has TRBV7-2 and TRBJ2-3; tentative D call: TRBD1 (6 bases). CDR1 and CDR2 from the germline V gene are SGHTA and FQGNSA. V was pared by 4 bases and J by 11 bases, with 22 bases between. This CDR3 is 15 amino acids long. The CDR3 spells CASSSPRDTHLRQYF. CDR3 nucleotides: TGTGCCAGCAGCTCGCCCCGGGACACTCATCTCAGGCAGTATTTT.